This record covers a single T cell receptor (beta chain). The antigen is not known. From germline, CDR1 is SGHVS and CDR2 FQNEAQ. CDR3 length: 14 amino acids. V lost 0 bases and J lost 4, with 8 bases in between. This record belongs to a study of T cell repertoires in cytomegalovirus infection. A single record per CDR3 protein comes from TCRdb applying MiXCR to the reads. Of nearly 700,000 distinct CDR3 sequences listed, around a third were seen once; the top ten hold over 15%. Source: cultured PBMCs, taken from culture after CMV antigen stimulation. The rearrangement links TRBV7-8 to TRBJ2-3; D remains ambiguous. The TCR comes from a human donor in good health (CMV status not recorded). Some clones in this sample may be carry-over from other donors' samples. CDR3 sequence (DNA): TGTGCCAGCAGCTTAGCGAACAGACCAGATACGCAGTATTTT. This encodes CASSLANRPDTQYF.